These 21 T cell receptor beta chains came from one sample sequenced in a study of CD8 T cells in Susac syndrome. RNA totalling 0.5 to 1 ug underwent reverse transcription with random hexamers. TCRdb reprocessed the immunoSEQ multiplex PCR reads with MiXCR, giving one entry per CDR3 protein. This sample yields 100,000 to 150,000 distinct CDR3 sequences, of which around 94% are seen a single time; around 0.21% belongs to the top ten. The source material was CD8+ T cells from PBMCs. The receptors stem from a human donor with Susac syndrome.

The J gene is TRBJ2-1, the V gene TRBV14, with 10 bases identical to TRBD2. Trimming at V came to 1 base and at J to 9 bases, leaving 9 bases not matched to a gene. CDR1 and CDR2 (germline): SGHDN, FVKESK. The CDR3 extends over 16 amino acids. CDR3 region: CASSQGPGLAMSEQFF. CDR3 in DNA: TGTGCCAGCAGCCAAGGCCCGGGACTAGCGATGAGTGAGCAGTTCTTC.

The genes are TRBV9 and TRBJ2-1; D is possibly TRBD2 (6 bases). V gave up 3 bases and J gave up 5 bases, with 15 bases separating them. CDR3 length: 15 amino acids. Germline V lookup: CDR1 SGDLS, CDR2 YYNGEE. CDR3 region: CASSDAVAADNEQFF. In DNA form, the CDR3 reads TGTGCCAGCAGCGACGCGGTAGCGGCGGACAATGAGCAGTTCTTC.

The chain uses TRBV12-3 or TRBV12-4 and TRBJ2-7, with D perhaps given as TRBD1 or TRBD2 (5 bases each). V lost 4 bases, J lost 3 bases, and 16 bases lay in between. The CDR3 extends over 15 amino acids. In DNA form, the CDR3 reads TGTGCCAGCAGTTCCGGCAGGGACGAGCTCTACGAGCAGTACTTC. This encodes CASSSGRDELYEQYF.

CDR3 bases: TGTGCCAGCAGTTACTCGACAGGACACCAAGAGACCCAGTACTTC. Amino acids: CASSYSTGHQETQYF. The rearrangement uses TRBV6-5 and TRBJ2-5, with a possible D match to TRBD1 (6 bases). CDR3 length: 15 amino acids. The germline V gene has CDR1 MNHEY and CDR2 SVGAGI. Trimming removed 0 bases from V and 0 bases from J, with 8 bases in between.

V gene TRBV27 combines with J gene TRBJ2-3; D is unclear. Germline V gene sequence: CDR1 MNHEY, CDR2 SMNVEV (reference sequence). V was pared by 7 bases and J by 6 bases, with 5 bases between. The CDR3 is made up of 10 amino acids. CDR3 sequence: CASIGDTQYF. CDR3 in DNA: TGTGCCAGCATAGGGGATACGCAGTATTTT.

This sequence joins TRBV11-1 and TRBJ2-1; 7 positions match TRBD1. The CDR3 contains 14 residues. V dropped 5 bases and J dropped 3; count of bases not matched to a gene: 4. The V gene's germline CDR1 is SGHAT and CDR2 FQDESV (reference sequence). This chain's CDR3 is CASSPGTDYNEQFF. Here the CDR3 DNA reads TGTGCCAGCAGCCCCGGGACAGACTACAATGAGCAGTTCTTC.

The J gene is TRBJ2-1, the V gene TRBV9; no reliable D call. Germline loops: CDR1 SGDLS, CDR2 YYNGEE. CDR3 size: 12 residues. Trimming cost V 4 bases and J 9 bases, with 11 bases left between them. The CDR3 DNA reads as TGTGCCAGCAGCCTGGGGTCTGCTGAGCAGTTCTTC. This gives the protein CASSLGSAEQFF.

This clonotype was recorded only once. The chain is built from TRBV21-1 and TRBJ2-7; the DNA was not compared with TRBD1, the D call given in the table. TRBV21-1 is given as a pseudogene. This CDR3 region has 14 residues. The CDR3 nucleotides read TGTGCCAGCAGCTCAACGACAGGTGGCTACGAGCAGTACTTC. It is translated as CASSSTTGGYEQYF.

The chain joins TRBV13 to TRBJ1-1, with 7 bases that match TRBD1. From germline, CDR1 is PRHDT and CDR2 FYEKMQ (reference sequence). V lost 5 bases and J lost 8; bases outside the gene matches: 11. This CDR3 is built from 14 residues. CDR3 loop: CASSPGQRKTEAFF. The CDR3 bases are TGTGCCAGCAGCCCGGGACAGAGAAAAACCGAAGCTTTCTTT.

This rearrangement joins TRBV15 to TRBJ1-1, with D unclear. Germline CDR1 and CDR2: LNHNV and YYDKDF (reference sequence). The length of the CDR3 is 14 residues. V lost 0 bases and J 6 bases, leaving 11 bases between the germline ends. This CDR3 is CATSRESEYPEAFF. The CDR3 DNA sequence: TGTGCCACCAGCAGAGAAAGTGAGTACCCTGAAGCTTTCTTT.

The chain links TRBV6-1 to TRBJ1-6, with TRBD1 as a possible D gene (6 bases). Deletions cut 6 bases from V and 3 bases from J, with 9 bases between. CDR1 and CDR2 (germline): MNHNS, SASEGT. There are 14 residues in the CDR3. CDR3: CASRGGNYNSPLHF. The CDR3, as DNA: TGTGCCAGCAGAGGGGGGAACTATAATTCACCCCTCCACTTT.

This clonotype was counted a single time. This sequence joins TRBV30 and TRBJ2-5; TRBD2 matches at 9 bases. The junction had 5 bases not matched to a gene; V was cut back by 2 bases and J by 4 bases. Germline assignment: CDR1 GTSNPN and CDR2 SVGIG (reference sequence). CDR3 length equals 14 residues. The CDR3, as DNA: TGTGCCTGGAGTCCGGGACTAGCCGCAGAGACCCAGTACTTC. Translation gives CAWSPGLAAETQYF.

CDR3 nucleotide sequence: TGTGCCATCGCGACCGATATCTCCTATAATTCACCCCTCCACTTT. As protein: CAIATDISYNSPLHF. This chain uses TRBV10-3 with TRBJ1-6; D gene ambiguous. V lost 8 bases and J 0 bases, leaving 11 bases between the germline ends. The V gene's germline CDR1 is ENHRY and CDR2 SYGVKD. CDR3 length: 15 residues.

The V call is TRBV9, the J call TRBJ1-3, with D perhaps matching TRBD1 (5 bases). V was shortened by 0 bases and J by 0 bases, with 7 bases between the two germline ends. The CDR3 is made up of 15 amino acids. Germline lookup yields CDR1 SGDLS and CDR2 YYNGEE. CDR3 DNA: TGTGCCAGCAGCGTAGGGGGGGACTCTGGAAACACCATATATTTT. Translating gives CASSVGGDSGNTIYF.

This rearrangement joins TRBV6-2 or TRBV6-3 to TRBJ1-5; the D gene is possibly TRBD1 (5 bases). The V gene lost 8 bases and the J gene lost 11 bases, with 22 bases spanning the gap. Germline V gives CDR1 MNHEY, CDR2 SVGEGT. This CDR3 is built from 14 residues. In DNA, the CDR3 is TGTGCCAGCCGCGGGACGGATGACTCGGGGACCCAGCATTTT. As protein: CASRGTDDSGTQHF.

The rearrangement links TRBV27 to TRBJ2-6; D remains unclear. Trimming removed 5 bases from V and 5 bases from J, with 10 bases in between. This CDR3 region has 14 residues. CDR1 MNHEY and CDR2 SMNVEV come from the germline V gene (reference sequence). Here the CDR3 reads CASSQITRANVLTF. In DNA, the CDR3 is TGTGCCAGCAGTCAGATTACACGGGCCAACGTCCTGACTTTC.

The V call is TRBV3-1, the J call TRBJ2-7, with TRBD2 as a possible D gene (5 bases). CDR3 size: 14 residues. The germline gives CDR1 LGHDT, CDR2 YNNKEL (reference sequence). V was shortened by 4 bases and J by 0 bases, with 10 bases between the two germline ends. The CDR3 region is CASSPEGTSYEQYF. CDR3 bases: TGTGCCAGCAGCCCCGAGGGCACCTCCTACGAGCAGTACTTC.

V gene TRBV10-3 combines with J gene TRBJ2-7, with 7 bases that match TRBD2. Per germline, CDR1 ENHRY and CDR2 SYGVKD. The CDR3 consists of 13 residues. J gave up 7 bases and V 11 bases, and 14 bases lay outside the gene matches. CDR3 in DNA: TGTGCCGGCGGGGAGGGGTCGGCTGAGGAGCAGTACTTC. Translating it yields CAGGEGSAEEQYF.

The rearrangement joins TRBV4-1 to TRBJ1-2; D is unresolved. The V end was cut by 4 bases, the J end by 7 bases, with 13 bases between. This CDR3 comprises 13 residues. CDR1 is MGHRA, CDR2 YSYEKL, per germline. Written as DNA, the CDR3 is TGCGCCAGCAGCCGGTCAGGCCCGGGTGGCTACACCTTC. Translating gives CASSRSGPGGYTF.

The V gene is TRBV4-1, the J gene TRBJ1-1; D might be TRBD1 (5 bases). The CDR3 extends over 14 amino acids. The germline gives CDR1 MGHRA, CDR2 YSYEKL. The V end lost 4 bases, the J end lost 1 base, and 10 bases lay between the germline ends. The CDR3 nucleotides are TGCGCCAGCAGCCCCACCCAGGGGAACACTGAAGCTTTCTTT. As protein: CASSPTQGNTEAFF.

This chain uses TRBV7-9 with TRBJ2-1, with D perhaps matching TRBD2 (5 bases). Germline values: CDR1 SEHNR, CDR2 FQNEAQ (reference sequence). The V gene lost 5 bases and the J gene lost 7 bases, with 12 bases spanning the gap. The CDR3 is 13 amino acids. The CDR3 loop is CASSATLGNEQFF. For the CDR3, the DNA is TGTGCCAGCAGCGCGACACTAGGGAATGAGCAGTTCTTC.